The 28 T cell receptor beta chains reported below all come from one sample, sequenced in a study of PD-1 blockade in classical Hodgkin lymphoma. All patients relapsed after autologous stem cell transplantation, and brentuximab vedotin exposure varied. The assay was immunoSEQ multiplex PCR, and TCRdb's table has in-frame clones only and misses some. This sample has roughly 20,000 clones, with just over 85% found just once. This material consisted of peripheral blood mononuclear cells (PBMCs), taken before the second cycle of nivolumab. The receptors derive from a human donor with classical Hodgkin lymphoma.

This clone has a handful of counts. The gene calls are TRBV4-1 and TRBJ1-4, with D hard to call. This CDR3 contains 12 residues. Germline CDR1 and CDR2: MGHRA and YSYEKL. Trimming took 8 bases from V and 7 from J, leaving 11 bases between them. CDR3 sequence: CASAWTSEKLFF. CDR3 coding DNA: TGCGCCAGCGCTTGGACTTCTGAAAAACTGTTTTTT.

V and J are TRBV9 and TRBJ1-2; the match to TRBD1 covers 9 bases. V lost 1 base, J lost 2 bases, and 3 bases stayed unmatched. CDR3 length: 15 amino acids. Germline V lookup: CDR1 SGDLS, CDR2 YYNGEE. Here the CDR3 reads CASSVSGTGNYGYTF. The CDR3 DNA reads TGTGCCAGCAGCGTATCCGGGACAGGGAACTATGGCTACACCTTC. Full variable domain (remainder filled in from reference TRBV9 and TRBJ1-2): DSGVTQTPKHLITATGQRVTLRCSPRSGDLSVYWYQQSLDQGLQFLIQYYNGEERAKGNILERFSAQQFPDLHSELNLSSLELGDSALYFCASSVSGTGNYGYTFGSGTRLTVV.

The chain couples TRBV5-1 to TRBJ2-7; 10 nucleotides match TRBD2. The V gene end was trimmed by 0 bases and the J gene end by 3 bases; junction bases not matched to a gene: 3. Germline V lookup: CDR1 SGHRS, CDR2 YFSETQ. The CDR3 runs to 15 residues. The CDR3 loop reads CASSLGLAGVYEQYF. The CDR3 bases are TGCGCCAGCAGCTTGGGTCTAGCGGGGGTCTACGAGCAGTACTTC. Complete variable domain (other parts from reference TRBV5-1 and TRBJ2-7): KAGVTQTPRYLIKTRGQQVTLSCSPISGHRSVSWYQQTPGQGLQFLFEYFSETQRNKGNFPGRFSGRQFSNSRSEMNVSTLELGDSALYLCASSLGLAGVYEQYFGPGTRLTVT.

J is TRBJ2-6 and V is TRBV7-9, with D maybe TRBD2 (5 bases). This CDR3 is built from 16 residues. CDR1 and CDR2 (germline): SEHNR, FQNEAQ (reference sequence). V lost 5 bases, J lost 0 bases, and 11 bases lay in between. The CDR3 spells CASSVLGPSGANVLTF. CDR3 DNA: TGTGCCAGCAGCGTACTAGGGCCCTCTGGGGCCAACGTCCTGACTTTC.

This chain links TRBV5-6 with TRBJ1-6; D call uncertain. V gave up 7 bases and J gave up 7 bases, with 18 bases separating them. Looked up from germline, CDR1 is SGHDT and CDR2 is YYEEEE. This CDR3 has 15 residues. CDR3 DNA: TGTGCCAGCGCAAGAAGGGCAGTCCCCAATTCACCCCTCCACTTT. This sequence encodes CASARRAVPNSPLHF.

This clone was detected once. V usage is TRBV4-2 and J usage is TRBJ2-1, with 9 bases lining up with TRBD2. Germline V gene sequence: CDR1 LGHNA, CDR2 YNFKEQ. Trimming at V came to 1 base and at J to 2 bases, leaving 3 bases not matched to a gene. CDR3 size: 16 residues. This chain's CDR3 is CASSQGGGGAYNEQFF. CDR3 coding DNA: TGTGCCAGCAGCCAAGGTGGCGGGGGGGCCTACAATGAGCAGTTCTTC.

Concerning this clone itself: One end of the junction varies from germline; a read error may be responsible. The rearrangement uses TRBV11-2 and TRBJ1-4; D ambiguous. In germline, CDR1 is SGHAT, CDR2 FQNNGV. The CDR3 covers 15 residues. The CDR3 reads CASSLDRSSNGKLFF. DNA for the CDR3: TGTGCCAGCAGCTTAGACAGGTCGTCCAATGGAAAACTGTTTTTT.

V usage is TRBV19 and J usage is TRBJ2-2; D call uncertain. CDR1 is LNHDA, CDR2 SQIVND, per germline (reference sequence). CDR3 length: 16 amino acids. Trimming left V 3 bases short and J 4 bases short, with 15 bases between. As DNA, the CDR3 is TGTGCCAGTAGTATCCCTAGTGCCGTGAGCACCGGGGAGCTGTTTTTT. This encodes CASSIPSAVSTGELFF.

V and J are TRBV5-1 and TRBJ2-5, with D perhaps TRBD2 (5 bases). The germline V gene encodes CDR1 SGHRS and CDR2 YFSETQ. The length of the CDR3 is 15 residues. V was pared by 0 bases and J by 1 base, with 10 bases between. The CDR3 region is CASSLVSSRQETQYF. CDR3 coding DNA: TGCGCCAGCAGCTTGGTTTCTAGCCGCCAAGAGACCCAGTACTTC.

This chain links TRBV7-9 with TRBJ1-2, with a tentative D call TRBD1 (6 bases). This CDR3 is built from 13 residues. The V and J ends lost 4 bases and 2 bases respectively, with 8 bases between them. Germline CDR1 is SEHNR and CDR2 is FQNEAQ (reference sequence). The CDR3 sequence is CASSSQGNYGYTF. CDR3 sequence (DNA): TGTGCCAGCAGCTCCCAGGGGAACTATGGCTACACCTTC.

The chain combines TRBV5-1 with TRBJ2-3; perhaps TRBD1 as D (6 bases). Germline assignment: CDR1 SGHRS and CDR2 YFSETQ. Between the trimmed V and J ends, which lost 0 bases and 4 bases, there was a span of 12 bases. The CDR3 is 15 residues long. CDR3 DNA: TGCGCCAGCAGCTTGGCAGGGGTAAATTCAGATACGCAGTATTTT. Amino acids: CASSLAGVNSDTQYF.

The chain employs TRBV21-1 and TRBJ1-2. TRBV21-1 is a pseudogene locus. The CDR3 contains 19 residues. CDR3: CASSKGGEGRVGENYGYTF. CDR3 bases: TGTGCCAGCAGCAAAGGTGGGGAGGGCAGGGTTGGAGAGAACTATGGCTACACCTTC.

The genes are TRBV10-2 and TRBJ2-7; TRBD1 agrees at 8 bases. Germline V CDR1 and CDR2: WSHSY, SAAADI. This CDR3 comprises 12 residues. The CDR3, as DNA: TGCGCAGTGACAGGGGAGGACTACGAGCAGTACTTC. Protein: CAVTGEDYEQYF.

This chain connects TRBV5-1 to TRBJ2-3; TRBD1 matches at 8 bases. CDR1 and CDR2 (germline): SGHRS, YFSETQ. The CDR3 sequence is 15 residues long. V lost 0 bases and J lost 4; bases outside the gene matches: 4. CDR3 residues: CASSLAAGGADTQYF. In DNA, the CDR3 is TGCGCCAGCAGCTTGGCGGCAGGGGGCGCAGATACGCAGTATTTT.

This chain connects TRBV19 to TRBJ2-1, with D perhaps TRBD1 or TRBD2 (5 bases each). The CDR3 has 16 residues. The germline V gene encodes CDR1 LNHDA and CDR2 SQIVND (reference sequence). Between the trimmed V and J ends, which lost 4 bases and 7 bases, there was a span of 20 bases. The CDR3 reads CASSSPRDLHGNEQFF. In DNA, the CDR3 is TGTGCCAGTAGTAGTCCCCGGGACCTACACGGGAATGAGCAGTTCTTC. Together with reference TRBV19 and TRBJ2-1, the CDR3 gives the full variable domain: DGGITQSPKYLFRKEGQNVTLSCEQNLNHDAMYWYRQDPGQGLRLIYYSQIVNDFQKGDIAEGYSVSREKKESFPLTVTSAQKNPTAFYLCASSSPRDLHGNEQFFGPGTRLTVL.

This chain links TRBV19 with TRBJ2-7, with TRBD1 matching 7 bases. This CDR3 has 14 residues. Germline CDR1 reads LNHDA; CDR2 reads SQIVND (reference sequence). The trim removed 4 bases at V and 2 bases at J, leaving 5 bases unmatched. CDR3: CASSTGTDPYEQYF. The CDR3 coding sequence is TGTGCCAGTAGTACCGGGACAGACCCCTACGAGCAGTACTTC.

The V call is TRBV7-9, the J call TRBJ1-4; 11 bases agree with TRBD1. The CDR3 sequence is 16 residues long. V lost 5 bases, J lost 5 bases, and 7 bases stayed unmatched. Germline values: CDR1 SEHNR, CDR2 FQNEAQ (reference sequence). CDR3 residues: CASSPGQGVVNEKLFF. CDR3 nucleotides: TGTGCCAGCAGCCCGGGACAGGGGGTCGTCAATGAAAAACTGTTTTTT.

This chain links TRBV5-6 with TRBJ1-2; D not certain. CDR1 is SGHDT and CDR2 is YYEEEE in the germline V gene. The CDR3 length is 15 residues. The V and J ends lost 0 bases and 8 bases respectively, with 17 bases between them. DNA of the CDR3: TGTGCCAGCAGCTTGGTTGGGGATGGGGTGAAAGGCTACACCTTC. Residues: CASSLVGDGVKGYTF.

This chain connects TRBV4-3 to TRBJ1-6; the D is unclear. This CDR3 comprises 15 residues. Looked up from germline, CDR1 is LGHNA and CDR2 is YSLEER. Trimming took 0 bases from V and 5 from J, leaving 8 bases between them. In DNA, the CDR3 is TGCGCCAGCAGCCAAGACGGGGAAAATAATTCACCCCTCCACTTT. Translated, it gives CASSQDGENNSPLHF.

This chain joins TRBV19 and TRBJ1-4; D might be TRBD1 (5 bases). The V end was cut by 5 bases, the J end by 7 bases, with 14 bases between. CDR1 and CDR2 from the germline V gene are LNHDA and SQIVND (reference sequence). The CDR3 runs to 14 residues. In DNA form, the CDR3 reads TGTGCCAGTAGTTATCAGGGAACCCTTGAAAAACTGTTTTTT. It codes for CASSYQGTLEKLFF.

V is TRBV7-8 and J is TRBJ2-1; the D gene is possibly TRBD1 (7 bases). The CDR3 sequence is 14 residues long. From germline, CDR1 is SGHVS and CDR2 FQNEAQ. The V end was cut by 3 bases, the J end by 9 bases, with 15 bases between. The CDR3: CASSFGTQGGEQFF. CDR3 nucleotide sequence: TGTGCCAGCAGCTTTGGGACGCAGGGGGGTGAGCAGTTCTTC.

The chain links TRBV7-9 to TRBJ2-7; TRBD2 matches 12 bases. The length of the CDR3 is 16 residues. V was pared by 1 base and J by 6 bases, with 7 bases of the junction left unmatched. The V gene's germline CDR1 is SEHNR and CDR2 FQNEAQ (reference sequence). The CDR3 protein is CASSLVATSGGGEQYF. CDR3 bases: TGTGCCAGCAGCTTAGTTGCGACTAGCGGGGGAGGCGAGCAGTACTTC.

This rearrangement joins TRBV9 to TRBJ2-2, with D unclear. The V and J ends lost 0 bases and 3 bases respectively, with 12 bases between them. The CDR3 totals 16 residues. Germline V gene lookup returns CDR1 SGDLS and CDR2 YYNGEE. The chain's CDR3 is CASSVGLTADTGELFF. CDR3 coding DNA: TGTGCCAGCAGCGTAGGGCTAACCGCTGACACCGGGGAGCTGTTTTTT.

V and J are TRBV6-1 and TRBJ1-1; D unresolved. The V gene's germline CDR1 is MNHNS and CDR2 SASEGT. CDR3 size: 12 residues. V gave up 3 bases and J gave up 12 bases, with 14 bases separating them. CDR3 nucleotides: TGTGCCAGCAGTGACAGGACGGTCATGACTTTCTTT. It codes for CASSDRTVMTFF.

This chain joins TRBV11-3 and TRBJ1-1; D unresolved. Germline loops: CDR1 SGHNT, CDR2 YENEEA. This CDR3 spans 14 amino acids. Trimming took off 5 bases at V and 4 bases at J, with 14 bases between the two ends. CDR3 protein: CASSSYREPTEAFF. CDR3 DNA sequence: TGTGCCAGCAGCAGCTACAGAGAGCCCACTGAAGCTTTCTTT.

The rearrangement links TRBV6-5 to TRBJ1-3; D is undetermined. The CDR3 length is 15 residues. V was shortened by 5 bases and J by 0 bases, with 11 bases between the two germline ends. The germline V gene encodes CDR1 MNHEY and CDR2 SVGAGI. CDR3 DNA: TGTGCCAGCAGTGGACGGGTTAGCTCTGGAAACACCATATATTTT. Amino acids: CASSGRVSSGNTIYF.

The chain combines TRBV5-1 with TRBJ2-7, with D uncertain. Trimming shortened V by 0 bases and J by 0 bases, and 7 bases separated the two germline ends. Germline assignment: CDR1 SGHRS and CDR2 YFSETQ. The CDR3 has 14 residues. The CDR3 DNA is TGCGCCAGCAGCTTGGAATCGCACTCCTACGAGCAGTACTTC. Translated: CASSLESHSYEQYF.

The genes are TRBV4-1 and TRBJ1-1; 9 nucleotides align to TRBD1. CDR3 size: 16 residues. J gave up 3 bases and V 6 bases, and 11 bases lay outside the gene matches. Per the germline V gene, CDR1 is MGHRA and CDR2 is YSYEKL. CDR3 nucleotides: TGCGCCAGCAGACAACCCCCGGGACAGGGAGACACTGAAGCTTTCTTT. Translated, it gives CASRQPPGQGDTEAFF.